The following is a T cell receptor beta chain sequence with its context. Which antigen it targets is not known. No qualities accompany the bases; no much larger clone lies one base away. TCRdb names Illumina NovaSeq 6000 as the instrument used. cDNA libraries for TCRalpha and TCRbeta were prepared by 5'RACE using constant-segment primers, with sample barcodes and unique molecular identifiers added. Trizol reagent was used to extract RNA from every sample. The libraries were amplified in two PCR steps, and the second step added a second sample barcode and Illumina TruSeq adapters. The libraries were sequenced on an Illumina NovaSeq using 2 x 150 bp paired-end reads. Concerning the study's data processing: With migec v1.2.7, reads were demultiplexed and then collapsed into UMI-guided consensus sequences. Using mixcr v2.1.11, UMI consensuses were aligned to TRA and TRB V and J templates and then assembled into clonotypes. A clonotype was counted as expanded or contracted only if both edgeR and NoisET called the change significant, with noise models trained on biological replicates. For edgeR calls, the cutoffs were a false discovery rate-adjusted p below 0.01 and a log2 fold-change threshold of 1. As an exploratory analysis of dynamics, max-normalized trajectories of the 1000 most abundant clonotypes were examined by PCA with hierarchical clustering. The CD4 or CD8 phenotype of responding clones was assigned using the separately sequenced CD4+ and CD8+ repertoires. Through fastp at Q25 and MiXCR, TCRdb rebuilt clones from the public reads, retaining in-frame beta chains. Entries that share a CDR3 protein sequence are merged under the most common genes and DNA. These V and J calls originate from TCRdb's pipeline instead of the authors' own analysis. The sample profile shows some 100,000 distinct CDR3 sequences; approximately 12% of them were found once. Of the sample, roughly 40% is held by the ten largest clones.

The sample originates from a study of T-cell memory formation after mild COVID-19 (dated by TCRdb to the early 2020s). Background for the entire study: TCR sequence clusters from the two donors were found to be largely donor specific. In a couple of donors, T-cell clones that expanded and contracted after mild COVID-19 were tracked by sequencing TCRalpha and TCRbeta repertoires over time. The cohort was made up of two young adult volunteers, one female and one male, who were previously healthy. What the research found in general, with its limitations: SARS-CoV-2 specificity was not confirmed for the second-wave clones peaking on day 37. Balanced CD4/CD8 phenotypes were observed for clones contracting from day 15 to 85, whereas a bias towards CD4+ was observed for a second wave of clones expanding from day 15 to 37. Contracting CD4+ clones were found mainly in CM and EM memory subsets, while CD8+ clones were enriched in EMRA. Only two mild cases were covered in the study, and larger cohorts including severe cases with pre-infection samples were considered necessary. Some responding clones were detected in pre-infection memory, which suggested that pre-existing cross-reactive memory T cells had joined the SARS-CoV-2 response.

Ficoll-Paque density gradient centrifugation was used to isolate PBMCs. The junction shows trimming of 4 bases on V and 8 bases on J, and the gene matches do not reach 7 bases of it. CDR1 and CDR2 are drawn from the germline V gene: MNHNS, SASEGT. Counted from cysteine to phenylalanine, this CDR3 has 14 amino acids. The entry retains the CDR3 DNA only, 42 bases that are in frame from base 1. The receptor comes from a man between 18 and 29 years old who had mild COVID-19 (a few samples of this study predate the infection). The sample titles of this study are shuffled in the database, so cell type and time point are left out; the donor was told from shared clones. The sequencing sample was made of PBMCs or a T cell subset sorted from them (not recorded which). The chain couples TRBV6-1 to TRBJ2-2; 7 bases in the middle match TRBD1. The CDR3 has the sequence CASSATGVGGELFF. Read as DNA, the sequence is TGTGCCAGCAGTGCTACAGGGGTTGGTGGGGAGCTGTTTTTT.